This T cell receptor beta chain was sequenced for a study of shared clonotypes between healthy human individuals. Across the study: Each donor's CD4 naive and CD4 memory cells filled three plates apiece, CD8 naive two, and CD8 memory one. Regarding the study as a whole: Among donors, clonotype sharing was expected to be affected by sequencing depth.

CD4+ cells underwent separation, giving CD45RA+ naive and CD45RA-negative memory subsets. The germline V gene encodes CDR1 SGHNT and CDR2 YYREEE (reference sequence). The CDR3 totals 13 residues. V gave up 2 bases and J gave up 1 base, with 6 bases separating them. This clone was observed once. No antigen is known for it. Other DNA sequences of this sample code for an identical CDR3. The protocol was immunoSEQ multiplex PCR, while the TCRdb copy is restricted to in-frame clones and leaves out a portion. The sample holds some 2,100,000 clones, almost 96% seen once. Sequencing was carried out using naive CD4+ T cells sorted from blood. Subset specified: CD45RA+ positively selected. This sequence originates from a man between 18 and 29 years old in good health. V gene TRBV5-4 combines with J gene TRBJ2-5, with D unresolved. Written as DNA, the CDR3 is TGTGCCAGCAGCTTCTCCCCCCAAGAGACCCAGTACTTC. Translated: CASSFSPQETQYF.